In this sample, the clone carrying this T cell receptor (beta chain) turned up many times. The data belong to a study of neurological immune-mediated disorders. CDR1 SGHDN and CDR2 FVKESK come from the germline V gene. The CDR3 has 15 amino acids. The V end lost 3 bases, the J end lost 3 bases, and 14 bases lay between the germline ends. One entry per CDR3 protein results from TCRdb running MiXCR on the 5' RACE reads. The top ten clones hold around 3% of a sample with more than 45,000 distinct CDR3 sequences, roughly 2.5% of them seen once. Sample: PBMCs. V and J are TRBV14 and TRBJ2-5; D remains ambiguous. The sequence came from a man in his forties or fifties with multiple sclerosis. CDR3: CASSHKAGLEETQYF. CDR3 in DNA: TGTGCCAGCAGCCACAAAGCCGGGCTAGAAGAGACCCAGTACTTC.